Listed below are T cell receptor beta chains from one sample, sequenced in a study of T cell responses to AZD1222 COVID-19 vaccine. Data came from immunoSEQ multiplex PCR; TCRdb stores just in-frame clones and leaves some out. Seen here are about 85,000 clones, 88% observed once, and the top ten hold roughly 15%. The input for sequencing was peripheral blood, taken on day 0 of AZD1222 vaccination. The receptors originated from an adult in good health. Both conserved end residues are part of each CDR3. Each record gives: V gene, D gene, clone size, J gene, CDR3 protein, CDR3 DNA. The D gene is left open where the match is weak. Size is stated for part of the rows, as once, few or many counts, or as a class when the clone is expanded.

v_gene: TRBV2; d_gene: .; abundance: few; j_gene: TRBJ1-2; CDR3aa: CASSPPVYGDGGYTF; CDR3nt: TGTGCCAGCAGCCCACCGGTGTATGGCGATGGTGGCTACACCTTC
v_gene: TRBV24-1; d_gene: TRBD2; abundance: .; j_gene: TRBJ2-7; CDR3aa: CATSDPGTSGSYEQYF; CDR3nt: TGTGCCACCAGTGATCCCGGGACTAGCGGGAGCTACGAGCAGTACTTC
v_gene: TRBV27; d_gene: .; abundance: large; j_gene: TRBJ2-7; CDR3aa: CASSQDFSSYEQYF; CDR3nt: TGTGCCAGCAGTCAAGACTTCTCCTCCTACGAGCAGTACTTC
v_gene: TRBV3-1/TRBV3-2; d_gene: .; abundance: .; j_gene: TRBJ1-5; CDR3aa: CASSPNPTFGGWQPQHF; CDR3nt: TGTGCCAGCAGCCCAAATCCGACGTTCGGGGGCTGGCAGCCCCAGCATTTT
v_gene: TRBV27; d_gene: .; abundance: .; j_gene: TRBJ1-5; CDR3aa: CASSLLAGENQPQHF; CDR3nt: TGTGCCAGCAGTTTATTGGCAGGGGAGAATCAGCCCCAGCATTTT
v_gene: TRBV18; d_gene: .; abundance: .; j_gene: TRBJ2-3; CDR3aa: CASSLTADTQYF; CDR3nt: TGTGCCAGCTCACTTACAGCAGATACGCAGTATTTT
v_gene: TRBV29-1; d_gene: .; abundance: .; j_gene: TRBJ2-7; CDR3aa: CSVFLGRNSYEQYF; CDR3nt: TGCAGCGTTTTCCTGGGACGCAACTCCTACGAGCAGTACTTC
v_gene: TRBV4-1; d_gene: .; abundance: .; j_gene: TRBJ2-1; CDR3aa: CASSQGTRNNEQFF; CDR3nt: TGCGCCAGCAGCCAAGGGACCAGAAACAATGAGCAGTTCTTC
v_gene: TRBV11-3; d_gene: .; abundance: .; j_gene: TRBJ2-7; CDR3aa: CASSFKGNYEQYF; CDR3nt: TGTGCCAGCAGCTTCAAAGGGAACTACGAGCAGTACTTC
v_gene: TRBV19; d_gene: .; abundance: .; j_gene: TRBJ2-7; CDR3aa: CASSLRTDRQQYF; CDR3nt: TGTGCCAGTAGTCTCCGGACCGATAGGCAGCAGTACTTC
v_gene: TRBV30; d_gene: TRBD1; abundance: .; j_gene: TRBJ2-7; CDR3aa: CAWAGTAYEQYF; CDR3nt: TGTGCCTGGGCCGGGACAGCCTACGAGCAGTACTTC
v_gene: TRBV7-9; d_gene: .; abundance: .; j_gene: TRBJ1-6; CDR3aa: CASSLGGAGSPLHF; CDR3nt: TGTGCCAGCAGCTTAGGGGGGGCTGGCTCACCCCTCCACTTT
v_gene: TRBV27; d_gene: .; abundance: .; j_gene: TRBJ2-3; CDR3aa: CASSLSLRDTDTQYF; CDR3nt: TGTGCCAGCAGTTTATCGCTCAGGGACACAGATACGCAGTATTTT
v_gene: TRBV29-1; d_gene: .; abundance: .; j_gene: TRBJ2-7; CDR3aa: CSVEGRGNEQYF; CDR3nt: TGCAGCGTTGAAGGTAGGGGGAACGAGCAGTACTTC
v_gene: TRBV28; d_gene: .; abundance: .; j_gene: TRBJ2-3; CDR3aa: CASSLLSGTGADTQYF; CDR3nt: TGTGCCAGCAGTTTACTTTCCGGGACGGGGGCAGATACGCAGTATTTT
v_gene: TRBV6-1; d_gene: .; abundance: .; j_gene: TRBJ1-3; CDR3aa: CASSEVLLSGNTIYF; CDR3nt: TGTGCCAGCAGTGAAGTCTTACTCTCTGGAAACACCATATATTTT
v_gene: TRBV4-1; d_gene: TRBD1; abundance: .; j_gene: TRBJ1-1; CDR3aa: CASSQRGQGANTEAFF; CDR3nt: TGCGCCAGCAGCCAAAGGGGGCAGGGGGCGAACACTGAAGCTTTCTTT
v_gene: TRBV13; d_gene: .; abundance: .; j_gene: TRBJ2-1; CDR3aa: CASSRDRIANEQFF; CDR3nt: TGTGCCAGCAGCCGCGATCGCATAGCCAATGAGCAGTTCTTC
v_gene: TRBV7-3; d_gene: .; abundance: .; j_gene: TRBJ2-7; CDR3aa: CASSLSSSYEQYF; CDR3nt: TGTGCCAGCAGCTTATCTAGCTCCTACGAGCAGTACTTC
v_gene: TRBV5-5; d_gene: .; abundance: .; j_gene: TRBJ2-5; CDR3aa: CASSLARVGVTQYF; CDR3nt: TGTGCCAGCAGCTTGGCCAGGGTCGGGGTGACCCAGTACTTC
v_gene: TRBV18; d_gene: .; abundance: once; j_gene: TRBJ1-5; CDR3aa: CASSPPGVFDQPQHF; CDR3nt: TGTGCCAGCTCACCACCGGGAGTTTTCGATCAGCCCCAGCATTTT
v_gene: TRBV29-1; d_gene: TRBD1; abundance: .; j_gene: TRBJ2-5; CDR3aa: CSVERRDNRGDGETQYF; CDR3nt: TGCAGCGTTGAAAGACGGGACAACAGGGGTGATGGAGAGACCCAGTACTTC
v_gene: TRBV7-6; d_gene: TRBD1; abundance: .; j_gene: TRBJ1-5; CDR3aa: CASSQGTGPMNQPQHF; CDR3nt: TGTGCCAGCAGCCAAGGGACAGGTCCCATGAATCAGCCCCAGCATTTT
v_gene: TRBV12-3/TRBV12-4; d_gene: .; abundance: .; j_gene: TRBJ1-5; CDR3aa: CASTAMRGPQHF; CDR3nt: TGTGCCAGCACCGCGATGCGGGGGCCCCAGCATTTT
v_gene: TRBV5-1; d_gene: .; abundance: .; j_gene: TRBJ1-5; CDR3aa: CASSFDSNQPQHF; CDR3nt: TGCGCCAGCAGCTTTGATAGCAATCAGCCCCAGCATTTT
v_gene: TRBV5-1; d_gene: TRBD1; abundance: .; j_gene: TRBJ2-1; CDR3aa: CASSLAGQGIRNEQFF; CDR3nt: TGCGCCAGCAGCTTGGCCGGACAGGGGATTAGGAATGAGCAGTTCTTC
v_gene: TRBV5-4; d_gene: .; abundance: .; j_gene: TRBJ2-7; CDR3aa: CASSHSGGEQYF; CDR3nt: TGTGCCAGCAGCCATTCAGGTGGCGAGCAGTACTTC
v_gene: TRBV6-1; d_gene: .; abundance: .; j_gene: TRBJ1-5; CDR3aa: CASSEIPRPQHF; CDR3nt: TGTGCCAGCAGTGAAATCCCAAGGCCCCAGCATTTT
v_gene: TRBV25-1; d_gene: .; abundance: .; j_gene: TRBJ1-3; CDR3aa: CASKLQGSGNTIYF; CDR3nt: TGTGCCAGCAAACTGCAGGGGTCCGGAAACACCATATATTTT
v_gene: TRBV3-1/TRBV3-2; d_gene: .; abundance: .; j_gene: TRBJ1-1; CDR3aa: CASSQGRQNTEAFF; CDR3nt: TGTGCCAGCAGCCAAGGACGACAGAACACTGAAGCTTTCTTT
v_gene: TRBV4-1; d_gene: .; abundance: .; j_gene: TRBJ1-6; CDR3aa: CASSPLTGGNSPLHF; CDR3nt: TGCGCCAGCAGTCCACTTACCGGGGGTAATTCACCCCTCCACTTT
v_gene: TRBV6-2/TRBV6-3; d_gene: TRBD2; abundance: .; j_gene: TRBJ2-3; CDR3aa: CASSLLAGGQDTQYF; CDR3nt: TGTGCCAGCAGTTTACTAGCGGGAGGGCAAGATACGCAGTATTTT